What follows are 8 T cell receptor beta chains derived from one specimen sequenced in a study of blood T cell repertoires in COVID-19. Profiled with immunoSEQ multiplex PCR; TCRdb holds only in-frame clones, not every one. The data contain roughly 150,000 clones, 88% of them singletons. Sequenced sample: peripheral blood. These receptors all come from a man over 45 who had recovered from COVID-19.

The chain uses TRBV28 and TRBJ1-6; 9 positions match TRBD1. The trim removed 4 bases at V and 8 bases at J, leaving 6 bases unmatched. Germline CDR1 MDHEN, CDR2 SYDVKM. The CDR3 is 15 amino acids. CDR3 bases: TGTGCCAGCAGTTCCCCGGGACAGGGAGATTCACCCCTCCACTTT. This encodes CASSSPGQGDSPLHF.

The rearrangement uses TRBV5-1 and TRBJ2-3, with 8 bases that match TRBD2. With 9 bases clipped from V and 0 bases from J, the junction kept 9 bases outside the gene matches. The CDR3 loop spans 15 amino acids. Germline V CDR1 and CDR2: SGHRS, YFSETQ. Written as DNA, the CDR3 is TGCGCCACCGGGGCGGGAGGATCTAGCACAGATACGCAGTATTTT. Translation gives CATGAGGSSTDTQYF.

J is TRBJ2-3 and V is TRBV29-1; 9 bases are a match to TRBD2. Germline V gives CDR1 SQVTM, CDR2 ANQGSEA. The CDR3 is 14 residues long. Unmatched junction bases numbered 7, after V lost 7 bases and J lost 2 bases. The CDR3 here is CSGREGFDTDTQYF. CDR3 sequence (DNA): TGCAGCGGGCGGGAGGGCTTTGACACAGATACGCAGTATTTT.

This clone is a singleton in its sample. This rearrangement joins TRBV19 to TRBJ1-4; D is unresolved. Germline CDR1 is LNHDA and CDR2 is SQIVND (reference sequence). The V end was cut by 4 bases, the J end by 5 bases, with 17 bases between. This CDR3 has 16 amino acids. In DNA, the CDR3 is TGTGCCAGTAGTACCACGCCGCGGGGTCTCAATGAAAAACTGTTTTTT. This sequence encodes CASSTTPRGLNEKLFF.

The V call is TRBV4-2, the J call TRBJ1-2; 8 nucleotides line up with TRBD1. CDR1 and CDR2 from the germline V gene are LGHNA and YNFKEQ. The trim removed 0 bases at V and 0 bases at J, leaving 3 bases unmatched. This CDR3 is 16 amino acids long. The CDR3 loop reads CASSQERQGPNYGYTF. CDR3 DNA: TGTGCCAGCAGCCAAGAGAGACAGGGGCCTAACTATGGCTACACCTTC.

V gene TRBV28 combines with J gene TRBJ1-2; 12 bases are a match to TRBD1. Germline loops: CDR1 MDHEN, CDR2 SYDVKM. V gave up 6 bases and J gave up 4 bases; unmatched junction bases: 15. The CDR3 covers 18 residues. CDR3 protein: CASRPRGDRGRDGYGYTF. The CDR3, as DNA: TGTGCCAGCAGACCCCGTGGGGACAGGGGGCGCGATGGCTATGGCTACACCTTC.

V is TRBV7-3 and J is TRBJ2-5; D gene ambiguous. V dropped 2 bases and J dropped 4 bases, with 8 bases sitting between them. Germline CDR1 is SGHTA and CDR2 is FQGTGA. This CDR3 is 13 amino acids long. CDR3 residues: CASSLGLSETQYF. As DNA, the CDR3 is TGTGCCAGCAGCTTAGGCCTTTCAGAGACCCAGTACTTC. Combining the CDR3 with reference TRBV7-3 and TRBJ2-5 gives the whole variable domain GAGVSQTPSNKVTEKGKYVELRCDPISGHTALYWYRQSLGQGPEFLIYFQGTGAADDSGLPNDRFFAVRPEGSVSTLKIQRTERGDSAVYLCASSLGLSETQYFGPGTRLLVL.

This chain joins TRBV5-8 and TRBJ1-3; 8 nucleotides align to TRBD1. This CDR3 region has 16 residues. V trimming: 4 bases; J trimming: 1 base; junction bases outside the gene matches: 7. CDR1 and CDR2 (germline): SGHTS, YDEGEE. CDR3 coding DNA: TGTGCCAGCAGCCGCTGGCAGGGGGCATCTGGAAACACCATATATTTT. Translation: CASSRWQGASGNTIYF.